This paragraph reports one TCR beta chain. Its antigen has not been determined. Per-nucleotide qualities are absent, and no much larger clonotype sits a single base away. This specimen belongs to a study of blood T cell repertoires in COVID-19 (dated by TCRdb to 2020 to 2021). At the level of the whole study: Collaborator samples came from the United States, Italy and Spain and covered acute and convalescent phases of COVID-19. The material from the prospective study consisted of cDNA or gDNA derived from T cells, B-cell-depleted T cells, or PBMCs. Subjects who had been exposed to COVID-19, were actively infected with it, or had recovered from it provided the deeply sampled blood TCRbeta repertoires that made up the dataset. The repertoires were released in a freely available public database intended as a resource for research on the immune response to SARS-CoV-2. The samples were drawn from the first 160 participants of the ongoing ImmuneRACE study and from 950 to 1,500 subjects provided by 6 global collaborators. The sample metadata nearly always contained a de-identified subject ID, COVID-19 status, age in years and sex. Where available, HLA class I and class II types were obtained from metadata supplied by the sample provider rather than from assay-based typing.

The paper as a whole reports these results and caveats: Clinical and demographic metadata were provided uncurated, with the amount varying by source and participant.

TCRbeta CDR3 regions were amplified from genomic DNA using the immunoSEQ Assay, a bias-controlled multiplex PCR. As for the original processing: The number of nucleated cells in each sample was estimated by amplification of reference gene primers within the assay. Sequence reads were collapsed and filtered to measure the absolute abundance of every unique TCRbeta CDR3 rearrangement. For each sample, productive Simpson clonality was calculated as the square root of Simpson's diversity index over productive rearrangements. TCRdb carries this immuneACCESS record with in-frame sequences only. Its versions omit some clonotypes, under half of them owing to an unresolved V gene in the studies checked, with the rest unexplained. The D gene and trimming were derived from the DNA, and the V and J assignments and clone size from that table. The sample profile shows roughly 53,000 clones; around 83% of them were found once. The ten biggest clones cover about 5% of the sample.

V is clipped by 5 bases and J by 6 bases, and the sequence between their germline boundaries is 21 bases long. CDR1 and CDR2 are drawn from the germline V gene: SGHTS, YDEGEE. The CDR3 contains 16 residues, cysteine and phenylalanine counted. Of the read, only the CDR3 DNA is kept; its 48 bases are in frame from base 1. Each collaborating institution followed its own protocols to collect whole blood in K2EDTA tubes. Collaborator samples were shipped for TCRbeta analysis as frozen whole blood, isolated PBMCs, or DNA extracted from either sample type. Material: peripheral blood. This clonotype was obtained from a man aged 40-55 years with active COVID-19. The V and J segments used are TRBV5-8 and TRBJ2-1; D gene: possibly TRBD2, on 6 matching bases. The CDR3 in this case is CASRIWGEGRLNEQFF. The DNA sequence reads TGTGCCAGCAGGATATGGGGGGAAGGAAGGCTCAATGAGCAGTTCTTC.